These 3 T cell receptor beta chains came from one sample sequenced in a study of regulatory T cells in long-lasting Graves disease. Time point indicated: newly diagnosed GD, antithyroid drugs for less than 3 months. PBMC-derived RNA was used for the TCR library. Both iRepertoire HTBI primers and Arm-PCR of CDR3 regions were used to build the TCR beta libraries. TCRdb analysed the multiplex PCR reads with MiXCR anew, one entry per CDR3 protein. The sample has 350,000 to 500,000 distinct CDR3 sequences, approximately 15% seen once. The sample was also reused in another study, on T cells in Graves' hyperthyroidism and ophthalmopathy.

Material: peripheral blood mononuclear cells (PBMCs), obtained at new diagnosis, from a patient treated with antithyroid drugs. These receptors were taken from a woman between 45 and 65 years old with Graves disease.

This clonotype has a handful of counts. This chain links TRBV19 with TRBJ2-7; D not resolved. Trimming removed 2 bases from V and 6 bases from J, with 5 bases in between. The CDR3 totals 11 residues. The germline V gene encodes CDR1 LNHDA and CDR2 SQIVND (reference sequence). The CDR3 DNA sequence: TGTGCCAGTAGTATAACGGGCGAGCAGTACTTC. Translating gives CASSITGEQYF.

With respect to this clonotype: This could be a read error, since a much larger clone is one nucleotide away. The chain links TRBV6-2 or TRBV6-3 to TRBJ2-3, with 13 positions matching TRBD2. Germline V gene data show CDR1 as MNHEY and CDR2 as SVGEGT. The length of the CDR3 is 16 residues. The CDR3 DNA is TGTGCCGGCAGAGCTACTAGCGGGAGGGCCGCAGATACGCAGTATTTT. Its translation is CAGRATSGRAADTQYF.

There are many counts of this clonotype. The chain combines TRBV7-3 with TRBJ2-3; tentative D call: TRBD2 (6 bases). The CDR3 totals 16 residues. Trimming stripped 0 bases from V and 2 bases from J, with 12 bases between. CDR1 is SGHTA and CDR2 is FQGTGA in the germline V gene. The CDR3 here is CASSLTLRGSTDTQYF. CDR3 DNA sequence: TGTGCCAGCAGCTTAACCCTACGGGGGTCCACAGATACGCAGTATTTT.